The 17 T cell receptor beta chains below all came from one sample that was sequenced in a study of cytomegalovirus exposure and HLA in healthy donors. Primers included in the PCR were 60 Vbeta and 13 Jbeta primers. Measured with immunoSEQ multiplex PCR; TCRdb has only the in-frame clones, and not every one. In the table there are 150,000 or so clones, 70% to 80% of which are singletons. The sequenced material came from PBMCs. The receptors were sampled from a woman between 40 and 55 years old in good health and CMV-seronegative.

This clone was recorded once. The chain combines TRBV5-1 with TRBJ1-2; D is undetermined. Germline values: CDR1 SGHRS, CDR2 YFSETQ. This CDR3 is built from 12 residues. With 2 bases removed from V and 8 bases from J, the gap between germline ends came to 10 bases. For the CDR3, the DNA is TGCGCCAGCAGCTTTGCAAGGGAGGGCTACACCTTC. Translation gives CASSFAREGYTF.

The V gene is TRBV27, the J gene TRBJ2-7; D possibly corresponds to TRBD2 (6 bases). Trimming pared 3 bases from V and 0 bases from J, leaving 12 bases between. This CDR3 comprises 15 residues. Germline V gene data show CDR1 as MNHEY and CDR2 as SMNVEV (reference sequence). The CDR3 region has the DNA TGTGCCAGCAGTTTCTTTTTGCGGGACTCCTACGAGCAGTACTTC. Amino acids: CASSFFLRDSYEQYF.

This clone was observed a single time. The chain couples TRBV19 to TRBJ2-7; a possible D gene is TRBD1 (5 bases). From germline, CDR1 is LNHDA and CDR2 SQIVND (reference sequence). The CDR3 loop spans 13 amino acids. Trimming took off 5 bases at V and 5 bases at J, with 13 bases between the two ends. CDR3 protein: CASSLGQRNEQYF. The CDR3 nucleotides are TGTGCCAGTAGTCTGGGGCAGAGGAACGAGCAGTACTTC.

The chain employs TRBV27 and TRBJ2-1; TRBD1 matches 9 bases. This CDR3 spans 13 amino acids. With 10 bases clipped from V and 4 bases from J, the junction kept 5 bases outside the gene matches. Germline lookup yields CDR1 MNHEY and CDR2 SMNVEV (reference sequence). The CDR3 reads CATVDRGYNEQFF. CDR3 nucleotides: TGTGCCACTGTGGACAGGGGTTACAATGAGCAGTTCTTC.

J is TRBJ1-5 and V is TRBV2; D is perhaps TRBD1 (5 bases). Germline loops: CDR1 SNHLY, CDR2 FYNNEI. V lost 2 bases, J lost 5 bases, and 10 bases lay in between. CDR3 length: 14 residues. CDR3 DNA sequence: TGTGCCAGCAGTGAATCCAGGGTTGATCAGCCCCAGCATTTT. It specifies CASSESRVDQPQHF.

The chain carries TRBV10-3 and TRBJ1-1, with D perhaps TRBD1 (5 bases). The CDR3 loop spans 14 amino acids. Trimming cost V 5 bases and J 1 base, with 11 bases left between them. Looked up from germline, CDR1 is ENHRY and CDR2 is SYGVKD. The CDR3 here is CAISPQTENTEAFF. CDR3 bases: TGTGCCATCAGTCCGCAGACAGAGAACACTGAAGCTTTCTTT.

V usage is TRBV28 and J usage is TRBJ1-1; D unresolved. V lost 5 bases and J 1 base, leaving 11 bases between the germline ends. CDR3 length: 14 residues. Germline V gene lookup returns CDR1 MDHEN and CDR2 SYDVKM. The DNA for the CDR3 is TGTGCCAGCAGTCACCTTTGGGCGAACACTGAAGCTTTCTTT. It encodes CASSHLWANTEAFF.

The chain links TRBV2 to TRBJ2-6, with D possibly TRBD1 on 5 matching bases. V was shortened by 5 bases and J by 0 bases, with 14 bases between the two germline ends. CDR3 length: 17 residues. In germline, CDR1 is SNHLY, CDR2 FYNNEI. The CDR3 region has the DNA TGTGCCAGCAGTCTAAGGGGCTCCTACTCTGGGGCCAACGTCCTGACTTTC. Amino acid sequence: CASSLRGSYSGANVLTF.

The chain combines TRBV28 with TRBJ2-3, with D perhaps TRBD2 (6 bases). V was trimmed by 6 bases and J by 5 bases, leaving 18 bases between them. Germline V gene lookup returns CDR1 MDHEN and CDR2 SYDVKM. This CDR3 has 15 amino acids. The CDR3 is CASSRASDYVDTQYF. The CDR3 DNA sequence: TGTGCCAGCAGCCGTGCTAGCGATTATGTAGATACGCAGTATTTT.

The chain carries TRBV6-6 and TRBJ1-2, with 8 bases matching TRBD1. This CDR3 contains 13 residues. Germline V lookup: CDR1 MNHNY, CDR2 SVGAGI (reference sequence). Trimming took 5 bases from V and 7 from J; bases not matched to a gene: 6. CDR3 DNA sequence: TGTGCCAGCAGTCAACAGGGGGAGGGTGGCTACACCTTC. Its translation: CASSQQGEGGYTF.

The chain couples TRBV2 to TRBJ2-7; D is possibly TRBD2 (6 bases). The CDR3 is 13 amino acids. From germline, CDR1 is SNHLY and CDR2 FYNNEI. V was cut by 9 bases and J by 4 bases, with 16 bases left in between. Written as DNA, the CDR3 is TGTGCCAGTGAAAAGGACGGGAGTTACGAGCAGTACTTC. Protein sequence: CASEKDGSYEQYF. Full variable domain (rest looked up from reference TRBV2 and TRBJ2-7): EPEVTQTPSHQVTQMGQEVILRCVPISNHLYFYWYRQILGQKVEFLVSFYNNEISEKSEIFDDQFSVERPDGSNFTLKIRSTKLEDSAMYFCASEKDGSYEQYFGPGTRLTVT.

The chain recombines TRBV5-6 with TRBJ1-6; D possibly corresponds to TRBD1 (5 bases). The length of the CDR3 is 14 residues. The germline gives CDR1 SGHDT, CDR2 YYEEEE. V lost 2 bases and J lost 7, with 10 bases in between. The CDR3 DNA follows: TGTGCCAGCAGCTTAGGGGAACGGAATTCACCCCTCCACTTT. It codes for CASSLGERNSPLHF. Supplemented by reference TRBV5-6 and TRBJ1-6, the full variable domain reads DAGVTQSPTHLIKTRGQQVTLRCSPKSGHDTVSWYQQALGQGPQFIFQYYEEEERQRGNFPDRFSGHQFPNYSSELNVNALLLGDSALYLCASSLGERNSPLHFGNGTRLTVT.

This chain links TRBV2 with TRBJ1-5, with D possibly TRBD1 on 5 matching bases. CDR1 and CDR2 (germline): SNHLY, FYNNEI. CDR3 length: 12 amino acids. V lost 1 base, J lost 15 bases, and 13 bases lay in between. The CDR3 DNA follows: TGTGCCAGCAGTGAAGAGGGACTCGGCTTGCATTTT. Encoded protein: CASSEEGLGLHF. Complete variable domain (other parts from reference TRBV2 and TRBJ1-5): EPEVTQTPSHQVTQMGQEVILRCVPISNHLYFYWYRQILGQKVEFLVSFYNNEISEKSEIFDDQFSVERPDGSNFTLKIRSTKLEDSAMYFCASSEEGLGLHFGDGTRLSIL.

The V and J genes are TRBV5-5 and TRBJ1-1, with TRBD1 matching 8 bases. V lost 4 bases, J lost 0 bases, and 17 bases stayed unmatched. This CDR3 has 19 residues. Germline lookup yields CDR1 SGHKS and CDR2 YYEKEE (reference sequence). CDR3 protein: CASSQPFDRGEGLNTEAFF. CDR3 nucleotide sequence: TGTGCCAGCAGCCAACCCTTTGACAGGGGTGAGGGGTTGAACACTGAAGCTTTCTTT.

The chain combines TRBV7-9 with TRBJ1-3; D not certain. The CDR3 consists of 15 residues. Germline CDR1 and CDR2: SEHNR and FQNEAQ (reference sequence). V lost 4 bases, J lost 0 bases, and 10 bases lay in between. The CDR3 nucleotides are TGTGCCAGCAGCTCTACAGCACACTCTGGAAACACCATATATTTT. Protein product: CASSSTAHSGNTIYF. Together with reference TRBV7-9 and TRBJ1-3, the CDR3 gives the full variable domain: DTGVSQNPRHKITKRGQNVTFRCDPISEHNRLYWYRQTLGQGPEFLTYFQNEAQLEKSRLLSDRFSAERPKGSFSTLEIQRTEQGDSAMYLCASSSTAHSGNTIYFGEGSWLTVV.

This clone showed up just a few times. The chain links TRBV9 to TRBJ2-7; 8 bases are shared with TRBD2. This CDR3 region has 16 residues. Germline V gene sequence: CDR1 SGDLS, CDR2 YYNGEE. J gave up 4 bases and V 0 bases, and 9 bases lay outside the gene matches. As DNA, the CDR3 is TGTGCCAGCAGCGTAGGGTATGCGGGAGGATGGTACGAGCAGTACTTC. Amino acids: CASSVGYAGGWYEQYF. The whole variable domain, filled in from reference TRBV9 and TRBJ2-7, reads DSGVTQTPKHLITATGQRVTLRCSPRSGDLSVYWYQQSLDQGLQFLIQYYNGEERAKGNILERFSAQQFPDLHSELNLSSLELGDSALYFCASSVGYAGGWYEQYFGPGTRLTVT.

This rearrangement joins TRBV6-5 to TRBJ1-1; tentative D call: TRBD1 (5 bases). The germline CDR1 and CDR2 sequences are MNHEY and SVGAGI. Trimming removed 7 bases at V and 1 base at J, with 13 bases between. The CDR3 has 14 residues. CDR3 residues: CASNYQGPNTEAFF. CDR3 nucleotides: TGTGCCAGCAACTACCAGGGCCCGAACACTGAAGCTTTCTTT.